This TCR beta chain is from a study of T cell responses to AZD1222 COVID-19 vaccine. Study-level findings and limits: The span of vaccine-associated CD4 TCRs extended across spike, with dominance at 160-218 and 743-854. A reported finding is that nearly half of spike-specific TCRs target unmutated variant regions.

Looked up from germline, CDR1 is LGHDT and CDR2 is YNNKEL (reference sequence). This CDR3 spans 14 amino acids. Trimming took 5 bases from V and 0 from J, leaving 8 bases between them. Turning to this clone: What it recognizes is unknown.

Method: immunoSEQ multiplex PCR; TCRdb's copy keeps in-frame clones and lacks some. The repertoire holds fewer than 300,000 clones, with 90% to 95% as singletons. This chain joins TRBV3-1 (or the pseudogene TRBV3-2) and TRBJ1-5, with no clear D. Sequenced material: peripheral blood, taken on day 0 of AZD1222 vaccination. This TCR was recovered from an adult in good health. CDR3 sequence: CASSSSGSNQPQHF. The CDR3 nucleotides are TGTGCCAGCAGCAGTTCGGGTAGCAATCAGCCCCAGCATTTT.